Described below is a single TCR beta chain sequence and its context. The data were taken from a study of T-cell memory formation after mild COVID-19. With constant-segment primers, 5'RACE yielded cDNA libraries of TCR alpha and TCR beta that carried sample barcodes and UMIs. TCRdb called the 5' RACE reads again in MiXCR, with one record for every CDR3 protein. The sample records 360,000 or so distinct CDR3 sequences, around 27% being singletons. The sequence came from an adult woman who had mild COVID-19 (a few samples of this study predate the infection). Cell type and time point are not known. Sequencing input: PBMCs or a T cell subset sorted from them (not recorded which).

The CDR3 region has the DNA TGCAGCGTTGATCGAGGGGGCGAGCAGTACTTC. Amino acid sequence: CSVDRGGEQYF. V usage is TRBV29-1 and J usage is TRBJ2-7; D perhaps matches TRBD1 (6 bases). Trimming removed 3 bases from V and 6 bases from J, with 9 bases in between. This CDR3 has 11 residues. Germline CDR1 and CDR2: SQVTM and ANQGSEA.